The rows below give T cell receptor beta chains drawn from one sample of a study of T cells in Graves' hyperthyroidism and ophthalmopathy. TCRdb re-analysed the multiplex PCR reads in MiXCR, keeping a single row per CDR3 protein. This table holds hundreds of thousands of distinct CDR3 sequences, 15% to 19% found once. Material: blood. Receptors were obtained from a woman aged 18-29 years with Graves' hyperthyroidism that later progressed to Graves' ophthalmopathy. Both conserved end residues are part of each CDR3. The D gene is left open where the match is weak. Not every row has a clone size; where given, it reads once, few, many or a size class.

size	D	J	V	DNA	CDR3
many	.	TRBJ2-7	TRBV20-1	TGCAGTGCCAAGGGTCGCGGGATCTACTCCTACGAGCAGTACTTC	CSAKGRGIYSYEQYF
many	TRBD2	TRBJ2-5	TRBV7-9	TGTGCCAGCAGCTTTTTAGAAAACCGACTAGCGGATCAAGAGACCCAGTACTTC	CASSFLENRLADQETQYF
few	.	TRBJ2-3	TRBV7-2	TGTGCCAGCAGCTTAGCGCCGGGCCTACCCACAGATACGCAGTATTTT	CASSLAPGLPTDTQYF
many	TRBD2	TRBJ2-1	TRBV12-3/TRBV12-4	TGTGCCAGCAGTCCACCGTTATGGGAGGGCTTCAATGAGCAGTTCTTC	CASSPPLWEGFNEQFF
.	.	TRBJ1-1	TRBV20-1	TGCAGTGCTAGAGCCGTCAGGGGTGGGGGTGAAGCTTTCTTT	CSARAVRGGGEAFF
many	TRBD2	TRBJ2-3	TRBV5-4	TGTGCCAGCAGCTTGGTTGGACTAGCGGGACCAGATACGCAGTATTTT	CASSLVGLAGPDTQYF
.	.	TRBJ2-3	TRBV4-1	TGCGCCAGCAGCCGCCAGGTTCAGAACACAGATACGCAGTATTTT	CASSRQVQNTDTQYF
.	.	TRBJ1-3	TRBV10-2	TGCGCCAGCACCCCTCGTCTGGTTCCTGGAAACACCATATATTTT	CASTPRLVPGNTIYF
many	.	TRBJ1-2	TRBV29-1	TGCAGCACAGACGGGCCGAACGGCTACACCTTC	CSTDGPNGYTF
many	.	TRBJ2-2	TRBV27	TGTGCCAGCAGTTTATCGGCGGCGAACACCGGGGAGCTGTTTTTT	CASSLSAANTGELFF
.	TRBD1	TRBJ2-7	TRBV5-1	TGCGCCAGCAACACCGGACAGGGCTACGAGCAGTACTTC	CASNTGQGYEQYF
few	TRBD1	TRBJ1-4	TRBV7-9	TGTGCCAGCAGTTTACAGGGGTTAATTAATGAAAAACTGTTTTTT	CASSLQGLINEKLFF
many	.	TRBJ2-1	TRBV11-3	TGTGCCAGCAGCTTTCGCCCCGCAGCCTACAATGAGCAGTTCTTC	CASSFRPAAYNEQFF
.	TRBD2	TRBJ2-2	TRBV3-1	TGTGCCAGCAGCCCTAGCGGGAGGGGGACCCGGGAGCTGGTTTTT	CASSPSGRGTRELVF
few	TRBD1	TRBJ2-6	TRBV15	TGTGCCACCAGCAGGCTAAAGGGACAGTTCTCTGGGGCCAACGTCCTGACTTTC	CATSRLKGQFSGANVLTF
many	.	TRBJ2-1	TRBV20-1	TGCAGTGCTAGAAAGCTAGTCTCCTACAATGAGCAGTTCTTC	CSARKLVSYNEQFF
few	.	TRBJ2-7	TRBV15	TGTGCCACCAGCCGGGACATACACTACGAGCAGTACTTC	CATSRDIHYEQYF
many	.	TRBJ2-2	TRBV10-2	TGCGCCAGCAAAGGGGGGGCCGGGGAGCTGTTTTTT	CASKGGAGELFF
.	TRBD2	TRBJ2-3	TRBV7-9	TGTGCCAGCAGCTTAGTTGCAGCGGGAGGTAGAGATACGCAGTATTTT	CASSLVAAGGRDTQYF
many	TRBD1	TRBJ1-5	TRBV7-2	TGTGCCAGCACAGGGACAGGGGGGTACAATCAGCCCCAGCATTTT	CASTGTGGYNQPQHF
many	TRBD1	TRBJ1-1	TRBV20-1	TGCAGTGCTAGAGCGATACAGGGGGCGAACACTGAAGCTTTCTTT	CSARAIQGANTEAFF
.	.	TRBJ2-1	TRBV12-3/TRBV12-4	TGTGCCAGCAGCCCCATAAGGGACCGATACAATGAGCAGTTCTTC	CASSPIRDRYNEQFF
few	.	TRBJ2-5	TRBV4-1	TGCGCCAGCAGCCAAGATGGTAGAGTTCCCCAAGAGACCCAGTACTTC	CASSQDGRVPQETQYF
few	.	TRBJ2-7	TRBV20-1	TGCAGTGCTAGAGATCGGGGGGCGGCCTACGAGCAGTACTTC	CSARDRGAAYEQYF
.	.	TRBJ2-2	TRBV6-1	TGTGCCAGCAGTGAACGGTACGCGAACACCGGGGAGCTGTTTTTT	CASSERYANTGELFF
many	.	TRBJ2-4	TRBV3-1	TGTGCCAGCAGCCTCAGGGAGTCTCAGTACTTC	CASSLRESQYF
many	.	TRBJ2-1	TRBV7-8	TGTGCCAGCAGCTTAGATGTAGATGAGCAGTTCTTC	CASSLDVDEQFF
many	.	TRBJ1-6	TRBV6-1	TGTGCCAGCAGTTACGGTTTGGTCCGGGGACGCCATAATTCACCCCTCCACTTT	CASSYGLVRGRHNSPLHF
.	TRBD1	TRBJ2-3	TRBV11-2	TGTGCCAGCAGCTTAGATCCACAGGGGACCCCTAGCACAGATACGCAGTATTTT	CASSLDPQGTPSTDTQYF
many	.	TRBJ1-1	TRBV6-2/TRBV6-3	TGTGCCAGCATTAACGGAGCGGTGATGAACACTGAAGCTTTCTTT	CASINGAVMNTEAFF
.	TRBD1	TRBJ2-2	TRBV27	TGTGCCAGCCGACAGGGGGGGGACACCGGGGAGCTGTTTTTT	CASRQGGDTGELFF
many	.	TRBJ1-2	TRBV20-1	TGCAGTGCTATCCCAGGGGCTAACTATGGCTACACCTTC	CSAIPGANYGYTF
many	.	TRBJ1-5	TRBV12-3/TRBV12-4	TGTGCCAGCAGTTCCCAGCAGGGCATGGGCAATCAGCCCCAGCATTTT	CASSSQQGMGNQPQHF
.	TRBD1	TRBJ2-7	TRBV9	TGTGCCAGCAGCGCTGGGGGGACAGGGGGTGCCTACGAGCAGTACTTC	CASSAGGTGGAYEQYF
.	.	TRBJ2-3	TRBV20-1	TGCAGTGCATCCCCTGGGAACTTAGCGAGAGAGTCGGGTACGCAGTATTTT	CSASPGNLARESGTQYF
few	TRBD2	TRBJ2-7	TRBV20-1	TGCAGTGCTAGGAAACTAGCGGGAGGAACCTACGAGCAGTACTTC	CSARKLAGGTYEQYF
.	.	TRBJ2-3	TRBV9	TGTGCCAGCAGCGTAGTCCCACAGCACACAGATACGCAGTATTTT	CASSVVPQHTDTQYF
many	TRBD1	TRBJ2-3	TRBV28	TGTGCCAGCAGCCGAGCAGACAGGGACACAGATACGCAGTATTTT	CASSRADRDTDTQYF
.	TRBD1	TRBJ1-5	TRBV4-1	TGCGCCAGCAGCCGAGACCAGGGACAGGGCAATCAGCCCCAGCATTTT	CASSRDQGQGNQPQHF
few	.	TRBJ1-6	TRBV7-6	TGTGCCAGCAGCTTCCCCCGACTAAGGGTGAATTCACCCCTCCACTTT	CASSFPRLRVNSPLHF
once	TRBD2	TRBJ2-7	TRBV4-1	TGCGCCAGCAGCCAAGCCACTAGCGCCGAGCAGTACTTC	CASSQATSAEQYF
.	.	TRBJ1-2	TRBV4-1	TGCGCCAGCAGCCAAGAGACAGTCTCTACCTTGAATGGCTACACCTTC	CASSQETVSTLNGYTF
.	TRBD2	TRBJ2-3	TRBV13	TGTGCCAGCAGCGGATTTCTAGCGGGAGTTTCAGATACGCAGTATTTT	CASSGFLAGVSDTQYF
many	.	TRBJ2-5	TRBV27	TGTGCCAACCGACAAGAGACCCAGTACTTC	CANRQETQYF
.	.	TRBJ2-7	TRBV4-3	TGCGCCAGCAGCCAAGAAAGGATACGGACAGACCCCTACGAGCAGTACTTC	CASSQERIRTDPYEQYF
few	TRBD2	TRBJ2-1	TRBV4-1	TGCGCCAGCAGCCAAGATAAGGGCGGGAGCTCCTACAATGAGCAGTTCTTC	CASSQDKGGSSYNEQFF
.	.	TRBJ1-2	TRBV7-9	TGTGCCAGCAGCTTAGTGATAACGGGGAACTATGGCTACACCTTC	CASSLVITGNYGYTF
.	.	TRBJ1-3	TRBV11-2	TGTGCCAGCAGCTTTAGCCGATTCTCTGGAAACACCATATATTTT	CASSFSRFSGNTIYF
many	.	TRBJ2-1	TRBV2	TGTGCCAGCAGTGAACGCGCAGGGGAGAGCTCCTACAATGAGCAGTTCTTC	CASSERAGESSYNEQFF
once	.	TRBJ2-3	TRBV10-3	TGTGCCATCAATGAGCTCTATGCTGAGCCCGGAGATACGCAGTATTTT	CAINELYAEPGDTQYF
many	TRBD2	TRBJ2-1	TRBV20-1	TGCAGTGCTAGAGATATCGGGGCGGCGGGGGGCTACAATGAGCAGTTCTTC	CSARDIGAAGGYNEQFF
.	TRBD1	TRBJ1-1	TRBV7-2	TGCGCCAGCAGCAGGGGGCCGAACACTGAAACTTTCTTT	CASSRGPNTETFF
.	.	TRBJ2-3	TRBV24-1	TGTGCCACCAGTGATTTGCAAGAAGGGAGTAGCGGTAGCACAGATACGCAGTATTTT	CATSDLQEGSSGSTDTQYF
.	TRBD1	TRBJ1-5	TRBV11-3	TGTGCCAGCAGCTTAGATCTCACCGGGACAGGGATCAATCAGCCCCAGCATTTT	CASSLDLTGTGINQPQHF
many	TRBD1	TRBJ2-3	TRBV7-8	TGTGCCAGCAGCCCAGGGACAGCCGGAGGCACAGATACGCAGTATTTT	CASSPGTAGGTDTQYF
many	.	TRBJ1-4	TRBV20-1	TGCAGTGCTAGGATTCGGGGCAGGGTTAATGAAAAACTGTTTTTT	CSARIRGRVNEKLFF
.	.	TRBJ1-1	TRBV9	TGTGCCAGCTCGCGTATGGGGTCGAACACTGAAGCTTTCTTT	CASSRMGSNTEAFF
.	.	TRBJ2-6	TRBV5-1	TGCGCCAGCAGCTTGACAGGGCCCGGGGCCAACGTCCTGACTTTC	CASSLTGPGANVLTF
.	.	TRBJ2-2	TRBV13	TGTGCCAGCAGCCAACACCGGGAGAGCGACACCGGGGAGCTGTTTTTT	CASSQHRESDTGELFF